The 11 T cell receptor beta chains given below trace back to one sample, sequenced in a study of blood T cell repertoires in COVID-19. The assay was immunoSEQ multiplex PCR, and TCRdb's table has in-frame clones only and misses some. The sample has tens of thousands of clones; about 87% are singletons. Sequencing was carried out using peripheral blood. These receptor sequences come from a man aged 40-50 years with COVID-19, enrolled during active disease.

This sequence joins TRBV28 and TRBJ2-5; D might be TRBD2 (6 bases). The V end lost 6 bases, the J end lost 1 base, and 12 bases lay between the germline ends. Germline values: CDR1 MDHEN, CDR2 SYDVKM. The CDR3 has 14 amino acids. The CDR3 DNA reads TGTGCCAGCAGGCTCGGGGGAATCCAAGAGACCCAGTACTTC. This translates into CASRLGGIQETQYF.

The gene calls are TRBV6-5 and TRBJ1-6; TRBD1 aligns across 12 bases. The CDR3 covers 15 residues. J gave up 8 bases and V 6 bases, and 5 bases lay outside the gene matches. CDR1 and CDR2 (germline): MNHEY, SVGAGI. The CDR3 sequence is CASRAGTGGDSPLHF. The CDR3, as DNA: TGTGCCAGCAGGGCCGGGACAGGGGGCGATTCACCCCTCCACTTT.

The gene calls are TRBV5-1 and TRBJ2-3, with a possible D match to TRBD1 (5 bases). The CDR3 contains 18 residues. Germline values: CDR1 SGHRS, CDR2 YFSETQ. Between the trimmed V and J ends, which lost 4 bases and 2 bases, there was a span of 23 bases. In DNA, the CDR3 is TGCGCCAGCAGCCTCATGGGCGTCGACAGAACCCACACAGATACGCAGTATTTT. It yields the protein CASSLMGVDRTHTDTQYF.

This chain uses TRBV15 with TRBJ1-1; TRBD1 is a possible D gene (5 bases). V lost 0 bases and J lost 3, with 14 bases in between. Looked up from germline, CDR1 is LNHNV and CDR2 is YYDKDF (reference sequence). This CDR3 spans 16 amino acids. The CDR3 DNA is TGTGCCACCAGCAGAGATCTGCCAGGGAGGGACACTGAAGCTTTCTTT. Amino acids: CATSRDLPGRDTEAFF.

The chain is built from TRBV5-1 and TRBJ2-1; 14 bases fit TRBD2. The CDR3 is made up of 15 amino acids. After removal of 4 bases from V and 6 bases from J, the junction contained 3 bases not matched to a gene. The V gene's germline CDR1 is SGHRS and CDR2 YFSETQ. The CDR3, as DNA: TGCGCCAGCAGCCGGGGACTAGCGGGAGTCAATGAGCAGTTCTTC. Amino acids: CASSRGLAGVNEQFF.

This chain uses TRBV6-1 with TRBJ1-1, with TRBD1 matching over 10 bases. V shed 3 bases and J 0 bases; nucleotides not matched to a gene: 13. Germline CDR1 and CDR2: MNHNS and SASEGT. The CDR3 sequence is 19 residues long. CDR3 loop: CASSDLDRGRPALNTEAFF. The CDR3 nucleotides are TGTGCCAGCAGTGACCTCGACAGGGGGCGTCCCGCTCTGAACACTGAAGCTTTCTTT.

The rearrangement joins TRBV3-1 (or the pseudogene TRBV3-2) to TRBJ1-3, with a weak D call TRBD1 (6 bases). The CDR3 extends over 16 amino acids. CDR1 is LGHDT, CDR2 YNNKEL, per germline (reference sequence). V gave up 2 bases and J gave up 1 base, with 12 bases separating them. This CDR3 is CASSQYSGESGNTIYF. The DNA of the CDR3 is TGTGCCAGCAGCCAATATTCAGGGGAGTCTGGAAACACCATATATTTT.

J is TRBJ1-1 and V is TRBV18; maybe TRBD1 (5 bases). The ends were cut back, 4 bases at V and 7 bases at J, with 10 bases in the middle. CDR1 is KGHSH, CDR2 LQKENI, per germline. This CDR3 spans 12 amino acids. The CDR3 region is CASSLIDSEAFF. In DNA form, the CDR3 reads TGTGCCAGCTCACTGATCGACAGTGAAGCTTTCTTT. The whole variable domain, filled in from reference TRBV18 and TRBJ1-1, reads NAGVMQNPRHLVRRRGQEARLRCSPMKGHSHVYWYRQLPEEGLKFMVYLQKENIIDESGMPKERFSAEFPKEGPSILRIQQVVRGDSAAYFCASSLIDSEAFFGQGTRLTVV.

In its sample, this clone was seen once. This rearrangement joins TRBV7-8 to TRBJ1-5; tentative D call: TRBD1 (6 bases). V lost 1 base and J lost 2, with 6 bases in between. CDR3 length equals 14 residues. The germline V gene encodes CDR1 SGHVS and CDR2 FQNEAQ. This CDR3 reads CASSLDRGNQPQHF. For the CDR3, the DNA is TGTGCCAGCAGCTTAGACAGGGGCAATCAGCCCCAGCATTTT.

This clone appeared a few times. The rearrangement uses TRBV29-1 and TRBJ2-7; 10 bases line up with TRBD1. Looked up from germline, CDR1 is SQVTM and CDR2 is ANQGSEA. Unmatched junction bases numbered 8, after V lost 7 bases and J lost 5 bases. The CDR3 consists of 13 residues. The CDR3: CSASGTGAHEQYF. CDR3 DNA sequence: TGCAGCGCCTCCGGGACAGGGGCCCACGAGCAGTACTTC.

Points on this clone: A read error may account for a junction end that differs from germline. The chain has TRBV13 and TRBJ2-1; TRBD2 aligns across 14 bases. This CDR3 has 15 residues. The germline V gene has CDR1 PRHDT and CDR2 FYEKMQ (reference sequence). The CDR3 loop is CASSPRLAGGNEQLF. CDR3 coding DNA: TGTGCCAGCAGCCCGAGACTAGCGGGGGGGAATGAGCAGCTCTTC.